A selection of T cell receptor beta chains follows, all from one sample in a study of T cell changes during pregnancy in multiple sclerosis. The assay was immunoSEQ multiplex PCR, and TCRdb's table has in-frame clones only and misses some. This repertoire shows tens of thousands of clones, 80% to 95% found once; its top ten account for 0.75% to 0.95%. This sample comprised peripheral blood, obtained in the first trimester of pregnancy. These TCRs come from a female donor with multiple sclerosis, enrolled in a pregnancy study. Both conserved end residues are part of each CDR3. A D gene is named only where the DNA matches it firmly. Clone sizes are given selectively: once, few, many, or a class where the clone is expanded.

D,J,size,V,CDR3,DNA
TRBD2,TRBJ2-3,NA,TRBV27,CASSFGGSSPSTDTQYF,TGTGCCAGCAGTTTCGGCGGGAGCTCCCCTAGCACAGATACGCAGTATTTT
NA,TRBJ2-2,NA,TRBV19,CASSPGGELFF,TGTGCCAGTAGTCCCGGCGGGGAGCTGTTTTTT
TRBD2,TRBJ2-2,NA,TRBV7-2,CASSLLGTSGGVMRELFF,TGTGCCAGCAGCTTATTAGGGACTAGCGGGGGGGTCATGAGGGAGCTGTTTTTT
TRBD1,TRBJ1-2,NA,TRBV9,CASSVARGDYGYTF,TGTGCCAGCAGCGTAGCCAGGGGGGATTATGGCTACACCTTC
TRBD2,TRBJ2-3,NA,TRBV4-3,CASSQLAGVGQYF,TGCGCCAGCAGCCAACTAGCGGGGGTCGGGCAGTATTTT
NA,TRBJ1-1,NA,TRBV9,CASSEPGGGNTEAFF,TGTGCCAGCAGCGAGCCGGGCGGGGGGAACACTGAAGCTTTCTTT
NA,TRBJ1-5,NA,TRBV7-9,CASSPGPTFSNQPQHF,TGTGCCAGCAGCCCGGGTCCTACATTTAGCAATCAGCCCCAGCATTTT
TRBD2,TRBJ2-1,few,TRBV6-4,CASSDASGGANEQFF,TGTGCCAGCAGTGACGCTAGCGGGGGGGCCAATGAGCAGTTCTTC
TRBD2,TRBJ2-3,NA,TRBV7-9,CASSFGMGLVSDTQYF,TGTGCCAGCAGCTTCGGAATGGGACTAGTGTCAGATACGCAGTATTTT
NA,TRBJ2-7,NA,TRBV6-6,CASNPLGSLYEQYF,TGTGCCAGCAACCCCTTGGGGAGCCTCTACGAGCAGTACTTC
TRBD2,TRBJ2-1,few,TRBV27,CASSRSTSGFYEQFF,TGTGCCAGCAGTCGCTCGACTAGCGGGTTTTATGAGCAGTTCTTC
TRBD1,TRBJ2-2,NA,TRBV2,CASSDSQGAGELFF,TGTGCCAGCAGTGATAGTCAGGGGGCCGGGGAGCTGTTTTTT
NA,TRBJ2-1,NA,TRBV30,CAWGGRGNEQFF,TGTGCCTGGGGGGGGAGAGGCAATGAGCAGTTCTTC